This T cell receptor beta chain originates from a study of T-cell reconstitution after alpha-beta-depleted transplantation in children. TCRbeta library construction was performed incorporating unique molecular identifiers. TCRdb re-analysed the PCR reads in MiXCR, keeping a single row per CDR3 protein. The sample lists 260,000 or so distinct CDR3 sequences, around 12% occurring once. This clonotype was seen ten or more times. V lost 3 bases and J lost 2, with 14 bases in between. This CDR3 contains 16 residues. The receptor was isolated from a human donor who donated a stem cell graft to a child with acute lymphoblastic leukemia. The genes are TRBV12-3 or TRBV12-4 and TRBJ2-1; no definite D call. Sequences were derived from PBMCs from the stem cell graft donor, sampled from the stem cell graft. The DNA of the CDR3 is TGTGCCAGCAGTTTCGGTGGCGGAAGAGCCTACAATGAGCAGTTCTTC. Amino acids: CASSFGGGRAYNEQFF.